The clone carrying this TCR beta chain has ten or more counts. Its antigen is undetermined. The read stops 3 residues short of the end of the CDR3; the missing end is completed from the germline J gene. The CDR3 contains 13 residues. Trimming removed 0 bases at V and 5 bases at J, with 7 bases between. From germline, CDR1 is MDHEN and CDR2 SYDVKM. This sample is drawn from a study of T cell clonality in common variable immunodeficiency. CVID and control samples used equivalent genomic DNA input. Using immunoSEQ multiplex PCR, the repertoire was profiled, and TCRdb retains in-frame clones only, with some absent. Listed here are 50,000 to 60,000 clones without any singletons, the top ten holding 5.4%. Study-level findings and limits: Links between repertoire features and CVID complications were heterogeneity-limited. CVID subjects shared fewer TCRbeta clones than healthy controls did. Compared with healthy controls, CVID subjects showed increased TCRbeta clonality, mostly in about a third.

This clonotype originated in a person aged 18 to 70 in good health. The sequenced sample consisted of peripheral blood mononuclear cells. The genes are TRBV28 and TRBJ1-2; weak D call: TRBD1 (5 bases). The CDR3: CASSLWTVYGYTF. CDR3 DNA, as far as it was read: TGTGCCAGCAGTTTATGGACAGTTTATGGC.